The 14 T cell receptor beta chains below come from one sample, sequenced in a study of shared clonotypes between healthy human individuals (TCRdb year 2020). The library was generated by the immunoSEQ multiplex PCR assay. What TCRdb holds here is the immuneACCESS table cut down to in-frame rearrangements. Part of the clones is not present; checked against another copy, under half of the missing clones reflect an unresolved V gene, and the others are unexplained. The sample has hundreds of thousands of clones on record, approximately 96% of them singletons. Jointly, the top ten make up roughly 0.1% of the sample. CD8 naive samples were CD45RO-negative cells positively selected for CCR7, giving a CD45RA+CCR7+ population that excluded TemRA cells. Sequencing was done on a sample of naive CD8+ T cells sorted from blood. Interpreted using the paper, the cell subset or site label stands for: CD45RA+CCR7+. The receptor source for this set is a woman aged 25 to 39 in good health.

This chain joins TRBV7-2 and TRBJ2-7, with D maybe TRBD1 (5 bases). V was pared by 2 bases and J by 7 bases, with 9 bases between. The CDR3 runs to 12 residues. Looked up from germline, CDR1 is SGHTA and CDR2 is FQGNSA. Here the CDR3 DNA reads TGTGCCAGCAGCTTACAGGGTTGGGAGCAGTACTTC. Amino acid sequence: CASSLQGWEQYF.

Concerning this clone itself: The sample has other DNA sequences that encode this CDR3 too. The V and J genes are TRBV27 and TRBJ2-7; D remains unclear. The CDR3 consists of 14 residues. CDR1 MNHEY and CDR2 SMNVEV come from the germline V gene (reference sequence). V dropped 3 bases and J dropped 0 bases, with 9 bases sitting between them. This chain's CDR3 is CASSFVGSSYEQYF. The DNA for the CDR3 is TGTGCCAGCAGTTTTGTCGGAAGCTCCTACGAGCAGTACTTC.

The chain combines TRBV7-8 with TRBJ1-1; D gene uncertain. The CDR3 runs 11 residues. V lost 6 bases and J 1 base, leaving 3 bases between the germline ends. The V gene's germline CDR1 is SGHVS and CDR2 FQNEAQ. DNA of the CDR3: TGTGCCAGCAGGACGAACACTGAAGCTTTCTTT. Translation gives CASRTNTEAFF.

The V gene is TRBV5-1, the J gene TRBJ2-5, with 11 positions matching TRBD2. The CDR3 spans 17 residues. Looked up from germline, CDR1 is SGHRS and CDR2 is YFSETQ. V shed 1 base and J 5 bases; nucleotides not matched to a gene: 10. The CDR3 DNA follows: TGCGCCAGCAGCTTGATACTCGGGACTAGCGGTAGGGAGACCCAGTACTTC. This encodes CASSLILGTSGRETQYF. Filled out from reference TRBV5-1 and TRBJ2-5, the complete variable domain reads KAGVTQTPRYLIKTRGQQVTLSCSPISGHRSVSWYQQTPGQGLQFLFEYFSETQRNKGNFPGRFSGRQFSNSRSEMNVSTLELGDSALYLCASSLILGTSGRETQYFGPGTRLLVL.

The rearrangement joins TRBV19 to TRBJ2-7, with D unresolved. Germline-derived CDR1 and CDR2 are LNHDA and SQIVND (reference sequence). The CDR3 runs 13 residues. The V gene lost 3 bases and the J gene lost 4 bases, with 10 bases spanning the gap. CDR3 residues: CASSISGKYEQYF. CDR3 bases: TGTGCCAGTAGTATCAGTGGGAAGTACGAGCAGTACTTC.

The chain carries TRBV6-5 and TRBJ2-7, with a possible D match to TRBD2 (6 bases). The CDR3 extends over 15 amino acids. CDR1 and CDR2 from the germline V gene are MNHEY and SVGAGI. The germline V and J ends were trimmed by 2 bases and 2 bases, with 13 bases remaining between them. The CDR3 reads CASSYVVAGPYEQYF. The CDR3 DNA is TGTGCCAGCAGTTACGTCGTGGCGGGACCCTACGAGCAGTACTTC.

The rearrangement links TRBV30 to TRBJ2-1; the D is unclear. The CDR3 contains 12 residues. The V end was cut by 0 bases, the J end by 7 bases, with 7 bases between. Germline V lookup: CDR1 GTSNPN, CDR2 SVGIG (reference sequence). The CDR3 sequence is CAWSVEGNEQFF. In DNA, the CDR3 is TGTGCCTGGAGTGTCGAAGGGAATGAGCAGTTCTTC.

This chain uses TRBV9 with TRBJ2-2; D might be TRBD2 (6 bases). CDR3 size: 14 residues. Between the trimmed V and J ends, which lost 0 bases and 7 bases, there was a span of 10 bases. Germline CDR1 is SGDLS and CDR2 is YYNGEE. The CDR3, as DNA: TGTGCCAGCAGCGTAGCGGATAGCGGCGGGGAGCTGTTTTTT. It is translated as CASSVADSGGELFF. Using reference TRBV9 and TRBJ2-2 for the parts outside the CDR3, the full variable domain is DSGVTQTPKHLITATGQRVTLRCSPRSGDLSVYWYQQSLDQGLQFLIQYYNGEERAKGNILERFSAQQFPDLHSELNLSSLELGDSALYFCASSVADSGGELFFGEGSRLTVL.

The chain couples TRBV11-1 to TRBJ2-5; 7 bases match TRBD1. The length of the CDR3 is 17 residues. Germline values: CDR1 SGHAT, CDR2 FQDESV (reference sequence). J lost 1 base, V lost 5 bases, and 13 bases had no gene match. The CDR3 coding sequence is TGTGCCAGCAGCCTATATGACAGGGCGAAGGGCCAAGAGACCCAGTACTTC. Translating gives CASSLYDRAKGQETQYF.

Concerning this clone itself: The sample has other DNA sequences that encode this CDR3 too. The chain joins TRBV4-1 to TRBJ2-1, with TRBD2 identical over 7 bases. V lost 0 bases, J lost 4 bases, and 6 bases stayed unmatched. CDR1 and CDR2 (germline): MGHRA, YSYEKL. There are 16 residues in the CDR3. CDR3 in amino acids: CASSQEAGEGYNEQFF. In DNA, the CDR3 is TGCGCCAGCAGCCAAGAGGCGGGAGAAGGGTACAATGAGCAGTTCTTC.

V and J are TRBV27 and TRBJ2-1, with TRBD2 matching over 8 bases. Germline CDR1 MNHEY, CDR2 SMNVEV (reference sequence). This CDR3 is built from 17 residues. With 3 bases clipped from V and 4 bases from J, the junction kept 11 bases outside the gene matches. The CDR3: CASSFPTSGETYNEQFF. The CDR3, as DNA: TGTGCCAGCAGTTTTCCTACTAGCGGCGAGACGTACAATGAGCAGTTCTTC.

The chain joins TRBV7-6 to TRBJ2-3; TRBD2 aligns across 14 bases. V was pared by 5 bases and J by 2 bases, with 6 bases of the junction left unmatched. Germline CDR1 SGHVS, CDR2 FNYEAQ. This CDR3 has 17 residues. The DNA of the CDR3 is TGTGCCAGCAGCCTACGACTAGCGGGAGGGCTCACAGATACGCAGTATTTT. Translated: CASSLRLAGGLTDTQYF.

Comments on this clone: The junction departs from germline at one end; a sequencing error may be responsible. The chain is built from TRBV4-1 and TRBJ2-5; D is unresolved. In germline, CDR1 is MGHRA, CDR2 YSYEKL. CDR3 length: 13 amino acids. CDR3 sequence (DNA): TGCGCCAGCAGCCAATACCTCCAAGCCCCAATTCACTTC. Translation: CASSQYLQAPIHF.

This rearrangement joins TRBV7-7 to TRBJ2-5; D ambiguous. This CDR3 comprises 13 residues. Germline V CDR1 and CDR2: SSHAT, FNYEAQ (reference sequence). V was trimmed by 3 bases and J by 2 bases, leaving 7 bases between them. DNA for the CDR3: TGTGCCAGCAGCTTTAGGCGGCAAGAGACCCAGTACTTC. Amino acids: CASSFRRQETQYF. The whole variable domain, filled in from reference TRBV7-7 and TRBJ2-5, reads GAGVSQSPRYKVTKRGQDVTLRCDPISSHATLYWYQQALGQGPEFLTYFNYEAQPDKSGLPSDRFSAERPEGSISTLTIQRTEQRDSAMYRCASSFRRQETQYFGPGTRLLVL.